The 9 T cell receptor beta chains listed next were all sequenced from one sample in a study of T cells in Graves' hyperthyroidism and ophthalmopathy. Using RNA transcripts as the source, TCR beta CDR3 regions were amplified. Researchers ran a first-round RT-PCR on the TCR CDR3 using the HTBI primer set. From the multiplex PCR reads, TCRdb called clonotypes with MiXCR, one entry per CDR3 protein. Here the sample spans fewer than 250,000 distinct CDR3 sequences, roughly 15% being singletons. Input material: blood. The receptors stem from a woman aged 18-29 years with Graves' ophthalmopathy.

In its sample, this clonotype was seen many times. V is TRBV11-3 and J is TRBJ2-3; possibly TRBD1 or TRBD2 for D (6 bases each). Germline CDR1 SGHNT, CDR2 YENEEA. This CDR3 comprises 16 residues. The V and J ends lost 1 base and 2 bases respectively, with 13 bases between them. CDR3 nucleotides: TGTGCCAGCAGCTTAGGGAGGGGGACCCCCACAGATACGCAGTATTTT. Encoded protein: CASSLGRGTPTDTQYF.

This clonotype was seen many times. J is TRBJ1-1 and V is TRBV18, with 11 bases aligning to TRBD1. CDR1 and CDR2 (germline): KGHSH, LQKENI. After removal of 0 bases from V and 4 bases from J, the junction contained 7 bases not matched to a gene. The CDR3 loop spans 17 amino acids. The CDR3: CASSPPSSGTGGTEAFF. The CDR3 DNA reads TGTGCCAGCTCACCACCTAGTTCTGGGACAGGGGGCACTGAAGCTTTCTTT.

The chain carries TRBV7-2 and TRBJ2-3, with D possibly being TRBD1 or TRBD2 (5 bases each). The CDR3 is 15 residues long. With 5 bases removed from V and 4 bases from J, the gap between germline ends came to 16 bases. Germline V gene sequence: CDR1 SGHTA, CDR2 FQGNSA. DNA of the CDR3: TGTGCCAGCAGCCGTACCGGGACCCCTCCAGATACGCAGTATTTT. This gives the protein CASSRTGTPPDTQYF. The full variable domain, its missing parts supplied by reference TRBV7-2 and TRBJ2-3, is GAGVSQSPSNKVTEKGKDVELRCDPISGHTALYWYRQSLGQGLEFLIYFQGNSAPDKSGLPSDRFSAERTGGSVSTLTIQRTQQEDSAVYLCASSRTGTPPDTQYFGPGTRLTVL.

V is TRBV20-1 and J is TRBJ2-1; D remains unclear. The germline V gene encodes CDR1 DFQATT and CDR2 SNEGSKA (reference sequence). V was pared by 4 bases and J by 4 bases, with 11 bases between. The CDR3 totals 13 residues. The CDR3 nucleotides read TGCAGTGCTACCAGGCCTACTTACAATGAGCAGTTCTTC. Its protein product is CSATRPTYNEQFF.

This clonotype was counted ten times or more. The chain couples TRBV28 to TRBJ1-4, with a weak D call TRBD1 (5 bases). V lost 7 bases and J 5 bases, leaving 17 bases between the germline ends. Germline values: CDR1 MDHEN, CDR2 SYDVKM. The CDR3 extends over 15 amino acids. CDR3 coding DNA: TGTGCCAGCACCTCTTCGTGGGGCCCCAATGAAAAACTGTTTTTT. It codes for CASTSSWGPNEKLFF.

In this sample, this clonotype turned up a few times. The chain combines TRBV6-6 with TRBJ2-7, with a tentative D call TRBD1 (6 bases). Germline lookup yields CDR1 MNHNY and CDR2 SVGAGI (reference sequence). V was shortened by 2 bases and J by 2 bases, with 10 bases between the two germline ends. The CDR3 spans 14 residues. CDR3 in amino acids: CASSYRQGPYEQYF. CDR3 DNA sequence: TGTGCCAGCAGTTACCGGCAGGGGCCCTACGAGCAGTACTTC.

The rearrangement uses TRBV5-6 and TRBJ2-2, with D perhaps TRBD2 (6 bases). CDR1 is SGHDT and CDR2 is YYEEEE in the germline V gene. This CDR3 has 17 residues. The V end lost 2 bases, the J end lost 0 bases, and 14 bases lay between the germline ends. The CDR3 reads CASSFEWAGSNTGELFF. DNA of the CDR3: TGTGCCAGCAGCTTCGAGTGGGCGGGATCGAACACCGGGGAGCTGTTTTTT.

There are many counts of this clonotype. The chain links TRBV5-1 to TRBJ2-3; a possible D gene is TRBD1 (5 bases). The CDR3 has 14 amino acids. Trimming took off 3 bases at V and 2 bases at J, with 10 bases between the two ends. Looked up from germline, CDR1 is SGHRS and CDR2 is YFSETQ. The CDR3 reads CASSSGIATDTQYF. The CDR3 DNA reads as TGCGCCAGCAGCTCAGGGATAGCCACAGATACGCAGTATTTT. Full variable domain (outside the CDR3, taken from reference TRBV5-1 and TRBJ2-3): KAGVTQTPRYLIKTRGQQVTLSCSPISGHRSVSWYQQTPGQGLQFLFEYFSETQRNKGNFPGRFSGRQFSNSRSEMNVSTLELGDSALYLCASSSGIATDTQYFGPGTRLTVL.

This clonotype has a count of ten or more. The chain links TRBV15 to TRBJ2-5, with 11 bases identical to TRBD1. Germline V CDR1 and CDR2: LNHNV, YYDKDF (reference sequence). The CDR3 consists of 17 residues. The V segment lost 0 bases and the J segment 6 bases; nucleotides outside the gene matches: 9. The CDR3 sequence: CATSRDSRTGGSKTQYF. The CDR3 bases are TGTGCCACCAGCAGAGATTCCCGGACAGGGGGCTCGAAGACCCAGTACTTC. Filled out from reference TRBV15 and TRBJ2-5, the complete variable domain reads DAMVIQNPRYQVTQFGKPVTLSCSQTLNHNVMYWYQQKSSQAPKLLFHYYDKDFNNEADTPDNFQSRRPNTSFCFLDIRSPGLGDTAMYLCATSRDSRTGGSKTQYFGPGTRLLVL.